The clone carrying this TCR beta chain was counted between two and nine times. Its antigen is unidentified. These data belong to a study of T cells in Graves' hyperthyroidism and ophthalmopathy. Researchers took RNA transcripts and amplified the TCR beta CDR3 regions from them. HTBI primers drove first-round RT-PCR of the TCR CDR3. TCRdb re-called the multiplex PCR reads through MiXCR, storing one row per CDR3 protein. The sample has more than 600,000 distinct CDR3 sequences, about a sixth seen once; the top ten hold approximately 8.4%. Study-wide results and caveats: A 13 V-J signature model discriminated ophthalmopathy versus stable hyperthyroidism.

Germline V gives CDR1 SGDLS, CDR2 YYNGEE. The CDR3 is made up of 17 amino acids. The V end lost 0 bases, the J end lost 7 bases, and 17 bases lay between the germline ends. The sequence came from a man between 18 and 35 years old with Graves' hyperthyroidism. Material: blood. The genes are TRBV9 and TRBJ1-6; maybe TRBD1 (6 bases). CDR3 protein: CASSVGPPGQLNSPLHF. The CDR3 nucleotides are TGTGCCAGCAGCGTAGGGCCTCCCGGACAGCTAAATTCACCCCTCCACTTT.